These 11 T cell receptor beta chains originate from one sample sequenced in a study of naive and memory T cell subsets (dated by TCRdb to about 2017). Using 3' ligation of a UMI-containing oligonucleotide to TCR cDNA, the study laid out a robust and sensitive protocol to amplify, sequence and analyze TCRs. Library preparation was by 5' RACE. Sequencing was carried out with an Illumina MiSeq. Four rounds of PCR, run with the SP2 primer together with nested alpha and beta constant region primers, were used to amplify the ligated cDNA. TCRdb took the public reads, trimmed them with fastp at Q25, ran MiXCR for clone calling and kept in-frame beta chains. Each entry merges the rows of one CDR3 protein and shows their most common DNA and genes. A total of over 45,000 distinct CDR3 sequences appear in this sample, over 3.5% of them only once. The ten largest clonotypes hold approximately 0.84% of the sample.

The receptors were gathered from a female donor in good health.

This clonotype was observed at least ten times. V gene TRBV13 combines with J gene TRBJ2-5, with D perhaps matching TRBD1 or TRBD2 (6 bases each). Trimming took 3 bases from V and 5 from J, leaving 10 bases between them. The length of the CDR3 is 13 residues. Germline-derived CDR1 and CDR2 are PRHDT and FYEKMQ (reference sequence). CDR3 sequence (DNA): TGTGCCAGCAGCTTTCGGAGGGGGGAGACCCAGTACTTC. This translates into CASSFRRGETQYF.

This clonotype has at least ten counts. The chain is built from TRBV6-1 and TRBJ2-5; 13 nucleotides agree with TRBD2. The length of the CDR3 is 14 residues. Germline values: CDR1 MNHNS, CDR2 SASEGT. With 6 bases clipped from V and 7 bases from J, the junction kept 5 bases outside the gene matches. In DNA, the CDR3 is TGTGCCAGCAGGGGACTAGCGGGACTTGTGACCCAGTACTTC. This encodes CASRGLAGLVTQYF.

In its sample, this clonotype was seen a few times. V and J are TRBV9 and TRBJ1-1, with D unclear. This CDR3 contains 15 residues. Trimming pared 0 bases from V and 3 bases from J, leaving 12 bases between. Germline CDR1 reads SGDLS; CDR2 reads YYNGEE. DNA of the CDR3: TGTGCCAGCAGCGTAGGGGATTCCCGGGACACTGAAGCTTTCTTT. It is translated as CASSVGDSRDTEAFF.

This clonotype has ten or more counts. The chain couples TRBV4-2 to TRBJ1-3; D remains unclear. Germline V gives CDR1 LGHNA, CDR2 YNFKEQ. CDR3 length: 17 amino acids. V was clipped by 4 bases and J by 0 bases, with 16 bases between them. The CDR3 region is CASSPPPAGSSGNTIYF. The CDR3 bases are TGTGCCAGCAGCCCTCCCCCGGCCGGGAGCTCTGGAAACACCATATATTTT.

Many counts were recorded for this clonotype. This sequence joins TRBV7-3 and TRBJ2-1; TRBD2 aligns across 7 bases. Germline CDR1 and CDR2: SGHTA and FQGTGA. Losses at the gene ends were 6 bases for V and 8 bases for J; bases not matched to a gene: 19. The CDR3 contains 17 residues. For the CDR3, the DNA is TGTGCCAGCAGTCTCTTAGGCTTTCGGGAGGATTGGGATGAGCAGTTCTTC. The encoded protein is CASSLLGFREDWDEQFF.

This clonotype was seen only a few times. This chain connects TRBV14 to TRBJ2-3; no reliable D call. CDR1 and CDR2 from the germline V gene are SGHDN and FVKESK. The CDR3 has 11 residues. V was cut by 1 base and J by 7 bases, with 3 bases left in between. Here the CDR3 reads CASSQAYTQYF. In nucleotides, the CDR3 is TGTGCCAGCAGCCAAGCCTATACGCAGTATTTT.

This clonotype was recorded many times. This chain links TRBV12-3 or TRBV12-4 with TRBJ1-1, with D unresolved. V was pared by 8 bases and J by 5 bases, with 6 bases between. This CDR3 contains 10 residues. The CDR3 spells CASFGTEAFF. CDR3 sequence (DNA): TGTGCCAGCTTTGGGACTGAAGCTTTCTTT.

About this clonotype: It may be a read error: a sequence one base away is much more abundant. The V gene is TRBV12-3 or TRBV12-4, the J gene TRBJ1-2; D is uncertain. This CDR3 has 13 residues. The germline V and J ends were trimmed by 10 bases and 5 bases, with 17 bases remaining between them. CDR3 amino acids: CATRPQAEYGYTF. The CDR3 DNA reads TGTGCCACCCGGCCTCAGGCGGAGTATGGCTACACCTTC.

There are many counts of this clonotype. The rearrangement uses TRBV9 and TRBJ2-7; a possible D gene is TRBD2 (5 bases). The CDR3 is 14 residues long. Trimming pared 1 base from V and 4 bases from J, leaving 12 bases between. Germline loops: CDR1 SGDLS, CDR2 YYNGEE. The CDR3 DNA sequence: TGTGCCAGCAGCGTAACACTAGGTCCTTACGAGCAGTACTTC. Its translation: CASSVTLGPYEQYF.

This clonotype was seen repeatedly, ten times or more. The CDR3 DNA sequence: TGTGCCAGCAGTCCCACCCCAGCCGATCCCCAAGAGACCCAGTACTTC. Protein: CASSPTPADPQETQYF. This chain uses TRBV6-5 with TRBJ2-5; D uncertain. The CDR3 extends over 16 amino acids. Germline loops: CDR1 MNHEY, CDR2 SVGAGI. The V end lost 5 bases, the J end lost 1 base, and 17 bases lay between the germline ends.

There are many counts of this clonotype. One junction end does not reproduce the germline sequence, and a read error may be involved. The genes are TRBV12-3 or TRBV12-4 and TRBJ2-7, with 12 positions matching TRBD2. This CDR3 contains 14 residues. Written as DNA, the CDR3 is TGTGCCAGCAGTCTAGCGGGAGGGCAATACGAGCAGTACTTC. Translated: CASSLAGGQYEQYF.